This T cell receptor (beta chain) was observed in a study of shared clonotypes between healthy human individuals. Naive CD4+ cells were CD45RA-selected; the remaining cells were memory. The CDR3 has 13 residues. V shed 4 bases and J shed 5 bases, with 11 bases lying between them. Germline assignment: CDR1 MDHEN and CDR2 SYDVKM. Study-level findings and limits: Of the naive CD4 clonotypes, around 4.8% were shared across several donors.

With regard to this clone: The target antigen is unknown.

In the original processing: With immunoSEQ giving junction-only sequences and no quality scores, filtering differed. The data were produced by immunoSEQ multiplex PCR, yet TCRdb's version contains in-frame clones alone and is incomplete. The V and J calls and the clone size are those of that table, but D and trimming were determined from the DNA. The top ten clones hold 0.045% to 0.06% of a sample with under 600,000 clones, approximately 97% of them seen once. Sequencing was carried out using naive CD4+ T cells sorted from blood. Subset described: CD45RA+ positively selected. The receptor comes from a woman younger than 45 in good health. The chain carries TRBV28 and TRBJ1-2, with D perhaps matching TRBD1 (6 bases). The CDR3 DNA is TGTGCCAGCAGTTCCCCCCAGGGGTATGGCTACACCTTC. Protein product: CASSSPQGYGYTF.